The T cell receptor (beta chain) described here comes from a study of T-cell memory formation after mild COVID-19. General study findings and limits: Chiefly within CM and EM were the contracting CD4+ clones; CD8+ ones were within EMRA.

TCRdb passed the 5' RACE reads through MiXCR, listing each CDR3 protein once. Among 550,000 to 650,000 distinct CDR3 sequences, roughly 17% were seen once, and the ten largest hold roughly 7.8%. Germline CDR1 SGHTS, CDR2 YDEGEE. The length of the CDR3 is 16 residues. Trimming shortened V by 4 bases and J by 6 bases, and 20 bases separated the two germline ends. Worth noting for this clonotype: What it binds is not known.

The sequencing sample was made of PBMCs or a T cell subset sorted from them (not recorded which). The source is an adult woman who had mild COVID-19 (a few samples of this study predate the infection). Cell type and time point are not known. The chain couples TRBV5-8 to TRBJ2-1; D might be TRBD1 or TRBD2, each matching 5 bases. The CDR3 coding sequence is TGTGCCAGCAGCCCCCTCAGGGACGGTCGGGGCAATGAGCAGTTCTTC. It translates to CASSPLRDGRGNEQFF.